The 29 T cell receptor beta chains in this list originate from one sample, sequenced in a study of cytomegalovirus exposure and HLA in healthy donors. The primer mix had 60 Vbeta and 13 Jbeta primers. The data were produced by immunoSEQ multiplex PCR, yet TCRdb's version contains in-frame clones alone and is incomplete. The sample has 95,000 to 150,000 clones, about 81% seen once. Material: PBMCs. Source of these receptors: a woman aged 30 to 39 in good health and CMV-seronegative.

The J gene is TRBJ2-5, the V gene TRBV29-1, with 7 bases identical to TRBD2. This CDR3 contains 13 residues. Looked up from germline, CDR1 is SQVTM and CDR2 is ANQGSEA. V dropped 2 bases and J dropped 5; count of bases not matched to a gene: 5. In DNA form, the CDR3 reads TGCAGCGTTGAACTCGCGGGGGACGAGACCCAGTACTTC. Translating it yields CSVELAGDETQYF.

The chain links TRBV21-1 to TRBJ2-4; the listed D gene, TRBD2, was not tested against the DNA. TRBV21-1 is a recognized pseudogene. There are 16 residues in the CDR3. DNA for the CDR3: TGTGCCAGCAGCATTCCGAGCGGGGGGGTCAAAAACATTCAGTACTTC. It encodes CASSIPSGGVKNIQYF.

The chain is built from TRBV6-1 and TRBJ2-1; 9 positions agree with TRBD2. Germline trimming cut 3 bases from V and 7 bases from J; bases unmatched to any gene: 4. The CDR3 is 14 residues long. Germline V gene sequence: CDR1 MNHNS, CDR2 SASEGT. CDR3 residues: CASSERLAGNEQFF. CDR3 coding DNA: TGTGCCAGCAGTGAGAGGCTAGCGGGGAATGAGCAGTTCTTC.

This rearrangement joins TRBV27 to TRBJ1-1; 8 bases fit TRBD1. V gave up 2 bases and J gave up 5 bases; unmatched junction bases: 7. The CDR3 extends over 15 amino acids. Germline V gene lookup returns CDR1 MNHEY and CDR2 SMNVEV (reference sequence). DNA of the CDR3: TGTGCCAGCAGTTTAGCAGGACAGGGCGGTACTGAAGCTTTCTTT. Translation: CASSLAGQGGTEAFF.

V usage is TRBV2 and J usage is TRBJ2-1, with TRBD2 identical over 11 bases. Germline V gives CDR1 SNHLY, CDR2 FYNNEI. V lost 3 bases to trimming and J lost 9 bases; unmatched junction nucleotides: 7. The CDR3 has 15 amino acids. In nucleotides, the CDR3 is TGTGCCAGCAGTGAGAGGACTAGCGGGTCCATTGAGCAGTTCTTC. Translated: CASSERTSGSIEQFF.

This clone was recorded a few times. The V gene is TRBV5-1, the J gene TRBJ2-7; 7 bases align to TRBD1. CDR3 size: 16 residues. Per germline, CDR1 SGHRS and CDR2 YFSETQ. V shed 5 bases and J 0 bases; nucleotides not matched to a gene: 11. This CDR3 reads CASSYTGTAYSYEQYF. As DNA, the CDR3 is TGCGCCAGCAGTTACACCGGGACAGCTTACTCCTACGAGCAGTACTTC.

V gene TRBV7-9 combines with J gene TRBJ2-1; D is perhaps TRBD2 (6 bases). CDR1 and CDR2 (germline): SEHNR, FQNEAQ (reference sequence). The V gene lost 5 bases and the J gene lost 16 bases, with 18 bases spanning the gap. The CDR3 covers 12 residues. CDR3 sequence: CASSPMGLVEFF. CDR3 coding DNA: TGTGCCAGCAGCCCAATGGGACTGGTTGAATTCTTC.

V usage is TRBV7-3 and J usage is TRBJ2-3, with D uncertain. V gave up 2 bases and J gave up 4 bases, with 7 bases separating them. This CDR3 spans 13 amino acids. Germline CDR1 SGHTA, CDR2 FQGTGA. The CDR3 nucleotides read TGTGCCAGCAGCTTACTGCACTCAGATACGCAGTATTTT. As protein: CASSLLHSDTQYF.

Comment on this clone: A read error may account for a junction end that differs from germline. The rearrangement joins TRBV7-7 to TRBJ2-5, with TRBD1 identical over 9 bases. Germline CDR1 and CDR2: SSHAT and FNYEAQ (reference sequence). This CDR3 comprises 15 residues. CDR3 sequence: CASSLWDRDQETQYF. Here the CDR3 DNA reads TGTGCTAGCAGCTTATGGGACAGGGACCAAGAGACCCAGTACTTC.

The CDR3 DNA reads as TGTGCCAGCAGCTTCCCCGACGAGCAGTACTTC. It translates to CASSFPDEQYF. V gene TRBV11-2 combines with J gene TRBJ2-7; no firm D call. The CDR3 is 11 amino acids. Germline V CDR1 and CDR2: SGHAT, FQNNGV. Trimming took off 3 bases at V and 5 bases at J, with 5 bases between the two ends. Variable domain in full (rest from reference TRBV11-2 and TRBJ2-7): EAGVAQSPRYKIIEKRQSVAFWCNPISGHATLYWYQQILGQGPKLLIQFQNNGVVDDSQLPKDRFSAERLKGVDSTLKIQPAKLEDSAVYLCASSFPDEQYFGPGTRLTVT.

V gene TRBV5-1 combines with J gene TRBJ2-7; D may be TRBD1 (5 bases). Germline CDR1 reads SGHRS; CDR2 reads YFSETQ. The CDR3 contains 15 residues. V lost 4 bases, J lost 5 bases, and 19 bases lay in between. The CDR3 protein is CASSVDSAPSNEQYF. DNA of the CDR3: TGCGCCAGCAGCGTAGACAGCGCCCCATCCAACGAGCAGTACTTC.

The chain is built from TRBV27 and TRBJ1-1; 8 positions agree with TRBD1. V was clipped by 2 bases and J by 3 bases; unmatched bases: 2. This CDR3 is 14 amino acids long. From germline, CDR1 is MNHEY and CDR2 SMNVEV (reference sequence). The CDR3 reads CASSLRTGYTEAFF. CDR3 nucleotides: TGTGCCAGCAGTTTAAGGACAGGGTACACTGAAGCTTTCTTT.

A word on this clone: Compared with germline, one end of the junction differs, possibly owing to a read error. This chain links TRBV7-9 with TRBJ1-2; weak D call: TRBD1 (5 bases). The CDR3 sequence is 12 residues long. The germline CDR1 and CDR2 sequences are SEHNR and FQNEAQ (reference sequence). The CDR3 sequence is CASSLGGLPGAF. The CDR3 region has the DNA TGTGCCAGCAGCTTAGGGGGTCTCCCGGGGGCCTTC.

The V and J genes are TRBV7-9 and TRBJ1-1; D might be TRBD1 (5 bases). Per the germline V gene, CDR1 is SEHNR and CDR2 is FQNEAQ (reference sequence). V was trimmed by 6 bases and J by 4 bases, leaving 21 bases between them. The CDR3 is 16 residues long. The CDR3 reads CASRKRGKRTSTEAFF. CDR3 DNA: TGTGCCAGCAGGAAAAGGGGCAAGAGGACGAGCACTGAAGCTTTCTTT.

DNA for the CDR3: TGTGCCAGCAGATTCCAGGGGTCTGGAAACACCATATATTTT. Protein product: CASRFQGSGNTIYF. This sequence joins TRBV7-2 and TRBJ1-3, with TRBD1 as a possible D gene (6 bases). There are 14 residues in the CDR3. V lost 6 bases and J 1 base, leaving 10 bases between the germline ends. Germline values: CDR1 SGHTA, CDR2 FQGNSA.

The CDR3 reads CASSEATGGASNQPQHF. CDR3 sequence (DNA): TGTGCCAGCAGTGAAGCTACAGGGGGGGCTAGCAATCAGCCCCAGCATTTT. The V gene is TRBV6-1, the J gene TRBJ1-5; TRBD1 matches at 8 bases. Germline CDR1 is MNHNS and CDR2 is SASEGT. Trimming cost V 0 bases and J 0 bases; bases outside gene matches: 4. This CDR3 comprises 17 residues.

The J gene is TRBJ2-7, the V gene TRBV7-2, with TRBD1 matching 8 bases. The J segment lost 3 bases and the V segment lost 5 bases, leaving 15 bases of the junction unmatched. CDR3 length: 17 residues. Looked up from germline, CDR1 is SGHTA and CDR2 is FQGNSA. In DNA form, the CDR3 reads TGTGCCAGCAGCAACGGCCCAACAGGGGGATTAGGCTACGAGCAGTACTTC. This codes for CASSNGPTGGLGYEQYF.

This clone has just one count. V and J are TRBV19 and TRBJ2-1, with D possibly matching TRBD1 (6 bases). The germline V gene has CDR1 LNHDA and CDR2 SQIVND (reference sequence). CDR3 length: 15 residues. Deletions cut 4 bases from V and 0 bases from J, with 10 bases between. The CDR3 spells CASSRTDSSYNEQFF. CDR3 nucleotide sequence: TGTGCCAGTAGTAGGACAGACAGCTCCTACAATGAGCAGTTCTTC.

This clone has just a few counts. The V gene is TRBV5-4, the J gene TRBJ2-7; the match to TRBD1 covers 7 bases. The trim removed 5 bases at V and 7 bases at J, leaving 6 bases unmatched. CDR1 SGHNT and CDR2 YYREEE come from the germline V gene (reference sequence). The CDR3 contains 12 residues. CDR3 bases: TGTGCCAGCAGTTCGACAGGGAGAGAGCAGTACTTC. This gives the protein CASSSTGREQYF.

The chain links TRBV7-6 to TRBJ2-1; 9 bases line up with TRBD2. The CDR3 runs to 16 residues. Trimming cost V 4 bases and J 8 bases; bases outside gene matches: 12. Germline CDR1 and CDR2: SGHVS and FNYEAQ. For the CDR3, the DNA is TGTGCCAGCAGCTCCCCGACTAGCGGAGGTAGACATGAGCAGTTCTTC. Protein sequence: CASSSPTSGGRHEQFF.

The chain employs TRBV5-1 and TRBJ1-1; the match to TRBD1 covers 7 bases. Germline loops: CDR1 SGHRS, CDR2 YFSETQ. The CDR3 runs to 15 residues. J was trimmed by 3 bases and V by 1 base; bases with no gene match: 6. The CDR3 loop is CASSLRVQGDTEAFF. The CDR3 DNA follows: TGCGCCAGCAGCTTGAGGGTGCAGGGGGACACTGAAGCTTTCTTT.

A few counts support this clone. V gene TRBV5-7 combines with J gene TRBJ2-2; tentative D call: TRBD2 (6 bases). TRBV5-7 is sorted into the ORF group, with uncertain function. The CDR3 totals 15 residues. Trimming stripped 7 bases from V and 4 bases from J, with 17 bases between. CDR3 protein: CASLWREDITGELFF. The CDR3, as DNA: TGTGCCAGCCTTTGGAGGGAGGATATCACCGGGGAGCTGTTTTTT.

The genes are TRBV9 and TRBJ2-3; 12 nucleotides match TRBD1. The CDR3 is 15 amino acids. Trimming at V came to 5 bases and at J to 5 bases, leaving 6 bases not matched to a gene. Per the germline V gene, CDR1 is SGDLS and CDR2 is YYNGEE. CDR3 residues: CASRAGTGGRDTQYF. CDR3 DNA sequence: TGTGCCAGCAGGGCCGGGACAGGGGGCAGAGATACGCAGTATTTT.

The chain joins TRBV29-1 to TRBJ2-6; 8 bases match TRBD2. CDR1 and CDR2 (germline): SQVTM, ANQGSEA. The ends lost 7 bases at V and 0 bases at J; junction bases unmatched: 8. The length of the CDR3 is 16 residues. CDR3 in amino acids: CSASAGATSGANVLTF. The CDR3 nucleotides are TGCAGCGCCTCAGCGGGAGCCACCTCTGGGGCCAACGTCCTGACTTTC. Variable domain in full (rest from reference TRBV29-1 and TRBJ2-6): SAVISQKPSRDICQRGTSLTIQCQVDSQVTMMFWYRQQPGQSLTLIATANQGSEATYESGFVIDKFPISRPNLTFSTLTVSNMSPEDSSIYLCSASAGATSGANVLTFGAGSRLTVL.

The genes are TRBV12-5 and TRBJ2-5; TRBD2 agrees at 10 bases. Trimming at V came to 5 bases and at J to 5 bases, leaving 26 bases not matched to a gene. CDR3 length equals 21 residues. Germline V lookup: CDR1 LGHNT, CDR2 FRNRAP. The CDR3 reads CASGTPGGQGVAAGGRETQYF. DNA for the CDR3: TGTGCTAGTGGTACTCCGGGCGGCCAGGGCGTAGCAGCGGGAGGGAGGGAGACCCAGTACTTC. The full variable domain, in which reference TRBV12-5 and TRBJ2-5 provide the parts outside the CDR3, is DARVTQTPRHKVTEMGQEVTMRCQPILGHNTVFWYRQTMMQGLELLAYFRNRAPLDDSGMPKDRFSAEMPDATLATLKIQPSEPRDSAVYFCASGTPGGQGVAAGGRETQYFGPGTRLLVL.

The chain uses TRBV4-1 and TRBJ2-7; TRBD2 matches 9 bases. This CDR3 has 16 amino acids. The V segment lost 2 bases and the J segment 6 bases; nucleotides outside the gene matches: 11. The V gene's germline CDR1 is MGHRA and CDR2 YSYEKL. In DNA, the CDR3 is TGCGCCAGCAGCCAATTCGCGCCCGGGACTAGCAGCGAGCAGTACTTC. Protein sequence: CASSQFAPGTSSEQYF.

This sequence joins TRBV2 and TRBJ2-1, with TRBD1 matching 9 bases. The CDR3 has 15 residues. Germline CDR1 reads SNHLY; CDR2 reads FYNNEI. The J segment lost 3 bases and the V segment lost 5 bases, leaving 5 bases of the junction unmatched. The CDR3 coding sequence is TGTGCCAGCAGTACGGACAGGGGAGGCTACAATGAGCAGTTCTTC. Its protein is CASSTDRGGYNEQFF.

The chain has TRBV7-9 and TRBJ2-1, with 9 bases aligning to TRBD1. Trimming cost V 6 bases and J 9 bases; bases outside gene matches: 12. This CDR3 comprises 15 residues. CDR1 is SEHNR, CDR2 FQNEAQ, per germline (reference sequence). The CDR3 nucleotides are TGTGCCAGCAGAGACTCCGGGACAGGGAATCCTGAGCAGTTCTTC. Protein: CASRDSGTGNPEQFF.

This clone was detected a few times. The gene calls are TRBV5-1 and TRBJ1-1; D is undetermined. V lost 3 bases to trimming and J lost 0 bases, with 21 bases between them. Germline CDR1 is SGHRS and CDR2 is YFSETQ. The CDR3 totals 18 residues. The CDR3 sequence is CASSSSSQSLGMNTEAFF. The CDR3 coding sequence is TGCGCCAGCAGCTCCTCCTCTCAGAGTTTGGGCATGAACACTGAAGCTTTCTTT.